This entry concerns a single TCR beta chain. These data come from a study of technical replicates of blood from a handful of donors. Clones were read by immunoSEQ multiplex PCR, and TCRdb kept only the in-frame ones, dropping some. Here the sample spans under 85,000 clones, 86% being singletons. V gave up 1 base and J gave up 2 bases, with 5 bases separating them. The germline V gene encodes CDR1 LNHDA and CDR2 SQIVND (reference sequence). CDR3 length: 14 amino acids. The receptor comes from a human donor in good health. Some clones in this sample may be carry-over from other donors' samples. The chain is built from TRBV19 and TRBJ2-2, with D hard to call. Specimen: PBMCs. CDR3 DNA sequence: TGTGCCAGTAGTATAGTCAAAAACACCGGGGAGCTGTTTTTT. It specifies CASSIVKNTGELFF.